This TCR beta chain comes out of a study of neurological immune-mediated disorders. The study's findings and limits: Whereas HTLV-1-associated myelopathy showed the most TCR clonal expansion, multiple sclerosis showed the least, with levels below those of healthy controls.

TCRdb recomputed calls from the 5' RACE reads with MiXCR, one row per CDR3 protein. The top ten hold around 1.3% of the sample, which has about 43,000 distinct CDR3 sequences, roughly 13% seen once. This CDR3 contains 15 residues. The V and J ends lost 6 bases and 4 bases, in that order; junction bases with no gene match: 8. This clonotype was detected many times. Its antigen is not identified. Sequenced input: PBMCs. This TCR derives from a female donor in good health. J is TRBJ2-1 and V is TRBV12-3 or TRBV12-4; 8 bases agree with TRBD2. The chain's CDR3 is CASSPSGSRYNEQFF. In DNA form, the CDR3 reads TGTGCCAGCAGCCCGAGCGGGAGTAGGTACAATGAGCAGTTCTTC.